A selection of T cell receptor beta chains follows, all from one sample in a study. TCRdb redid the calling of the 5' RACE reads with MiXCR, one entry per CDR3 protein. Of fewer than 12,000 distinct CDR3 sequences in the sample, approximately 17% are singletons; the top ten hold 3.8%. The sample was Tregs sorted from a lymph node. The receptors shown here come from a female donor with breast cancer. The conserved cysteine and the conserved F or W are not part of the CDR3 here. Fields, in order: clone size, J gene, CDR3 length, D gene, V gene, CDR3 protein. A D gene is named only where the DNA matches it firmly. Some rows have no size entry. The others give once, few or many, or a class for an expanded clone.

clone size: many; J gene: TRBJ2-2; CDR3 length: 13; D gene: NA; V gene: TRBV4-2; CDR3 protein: ASSSGVANTGELF
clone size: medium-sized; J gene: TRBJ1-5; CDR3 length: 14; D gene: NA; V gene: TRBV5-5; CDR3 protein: ASSSSSFNSNQPQH
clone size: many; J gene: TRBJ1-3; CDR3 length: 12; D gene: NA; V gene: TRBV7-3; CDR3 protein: ASSSTGSGNTIY
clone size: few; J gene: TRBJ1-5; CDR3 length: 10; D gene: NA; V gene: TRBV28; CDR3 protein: ASSLMHQPQH
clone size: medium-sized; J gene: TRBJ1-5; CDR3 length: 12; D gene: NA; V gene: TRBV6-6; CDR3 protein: ASSYGHSNQPQH
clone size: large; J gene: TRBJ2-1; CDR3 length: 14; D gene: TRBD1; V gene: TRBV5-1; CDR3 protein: ASSQEQGARVNEQF
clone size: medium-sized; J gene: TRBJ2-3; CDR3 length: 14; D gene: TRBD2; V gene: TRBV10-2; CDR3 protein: ASSGTSGLKADTQY
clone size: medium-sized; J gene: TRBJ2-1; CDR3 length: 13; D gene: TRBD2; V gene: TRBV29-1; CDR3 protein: SAAGGRAIMSEQF
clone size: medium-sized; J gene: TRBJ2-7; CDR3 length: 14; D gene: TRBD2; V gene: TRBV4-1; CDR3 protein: ASSQTLGLALGEQY
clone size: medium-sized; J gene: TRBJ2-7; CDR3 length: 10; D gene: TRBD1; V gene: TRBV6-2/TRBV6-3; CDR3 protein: ASRTGYYEQY
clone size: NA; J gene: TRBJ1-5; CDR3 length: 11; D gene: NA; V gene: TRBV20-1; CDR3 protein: SAREVGRKPQH
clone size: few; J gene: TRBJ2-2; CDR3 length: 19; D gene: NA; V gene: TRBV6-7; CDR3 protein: ASSYPGLAGATHVAPGSCF
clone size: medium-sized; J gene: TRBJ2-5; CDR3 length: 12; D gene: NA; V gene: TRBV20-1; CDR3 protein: SAPHAPRQETQY
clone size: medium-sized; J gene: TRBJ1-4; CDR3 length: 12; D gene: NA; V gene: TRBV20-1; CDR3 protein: SARDWGGGEKLF
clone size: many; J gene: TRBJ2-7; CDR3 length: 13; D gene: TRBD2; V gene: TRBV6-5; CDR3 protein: ASSPGGFRRYEQY
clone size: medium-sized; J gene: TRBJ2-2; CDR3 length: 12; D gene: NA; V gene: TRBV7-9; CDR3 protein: ASSAAANTGELF
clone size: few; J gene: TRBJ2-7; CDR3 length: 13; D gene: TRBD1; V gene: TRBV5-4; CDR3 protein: ASSLASQGAYEQY
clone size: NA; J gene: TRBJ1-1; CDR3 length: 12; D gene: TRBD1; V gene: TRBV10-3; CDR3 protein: AITSGQGNTEAF
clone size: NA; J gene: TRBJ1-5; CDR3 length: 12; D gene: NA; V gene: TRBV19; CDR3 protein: ASRGGGAGQPQH
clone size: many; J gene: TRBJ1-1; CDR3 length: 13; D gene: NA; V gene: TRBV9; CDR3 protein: ASSERSGSSTEAF
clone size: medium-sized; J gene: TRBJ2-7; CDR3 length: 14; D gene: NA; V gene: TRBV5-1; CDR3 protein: ASSSLGSVSSYEQY
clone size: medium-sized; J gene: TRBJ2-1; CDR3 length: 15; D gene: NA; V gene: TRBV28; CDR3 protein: ASGGGGGRVLGNEQF
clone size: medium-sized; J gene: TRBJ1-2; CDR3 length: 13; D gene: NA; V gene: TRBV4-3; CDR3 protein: ASSQELGGSGGYT
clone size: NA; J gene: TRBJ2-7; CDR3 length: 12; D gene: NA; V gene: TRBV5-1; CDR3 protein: ASGVGGNSYEQY
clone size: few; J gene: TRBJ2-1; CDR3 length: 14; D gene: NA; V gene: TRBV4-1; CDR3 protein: ASSPEETSSYNEQF
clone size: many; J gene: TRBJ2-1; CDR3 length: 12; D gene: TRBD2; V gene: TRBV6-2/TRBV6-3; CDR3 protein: ASRDSGYYNEQF
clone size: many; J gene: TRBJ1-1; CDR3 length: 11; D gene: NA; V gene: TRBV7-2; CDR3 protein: ASSSGENTEAF
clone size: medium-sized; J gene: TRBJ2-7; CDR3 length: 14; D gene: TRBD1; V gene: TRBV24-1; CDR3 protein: ATSEGETGKSYEQY
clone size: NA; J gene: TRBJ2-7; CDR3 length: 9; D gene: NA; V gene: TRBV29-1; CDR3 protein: SVEAGYEQH
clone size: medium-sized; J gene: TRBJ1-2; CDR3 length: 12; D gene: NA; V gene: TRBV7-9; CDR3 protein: ASSLDLDYYGYT
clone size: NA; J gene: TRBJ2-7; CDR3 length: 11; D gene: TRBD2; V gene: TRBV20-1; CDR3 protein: MVREGQLYEQY
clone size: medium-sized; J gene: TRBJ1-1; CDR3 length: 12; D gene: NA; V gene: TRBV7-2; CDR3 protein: ASSPHPRGPEAF
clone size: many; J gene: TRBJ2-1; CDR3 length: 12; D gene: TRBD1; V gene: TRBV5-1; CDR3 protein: ASSLGGVYNEQF
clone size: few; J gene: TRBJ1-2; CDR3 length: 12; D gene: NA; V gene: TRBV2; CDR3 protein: ASSIQGGGYGYT
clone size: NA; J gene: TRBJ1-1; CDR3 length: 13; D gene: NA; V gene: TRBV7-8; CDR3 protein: ASSHPEARGTEAF
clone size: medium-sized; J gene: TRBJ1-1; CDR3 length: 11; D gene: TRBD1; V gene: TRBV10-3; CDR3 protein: AISNRGNTEAF
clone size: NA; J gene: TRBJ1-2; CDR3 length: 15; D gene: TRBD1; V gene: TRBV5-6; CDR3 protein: ASSSLSLLTGGIGYT
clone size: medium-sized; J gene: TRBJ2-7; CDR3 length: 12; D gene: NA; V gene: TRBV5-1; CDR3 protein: ASSLADLRDEQY